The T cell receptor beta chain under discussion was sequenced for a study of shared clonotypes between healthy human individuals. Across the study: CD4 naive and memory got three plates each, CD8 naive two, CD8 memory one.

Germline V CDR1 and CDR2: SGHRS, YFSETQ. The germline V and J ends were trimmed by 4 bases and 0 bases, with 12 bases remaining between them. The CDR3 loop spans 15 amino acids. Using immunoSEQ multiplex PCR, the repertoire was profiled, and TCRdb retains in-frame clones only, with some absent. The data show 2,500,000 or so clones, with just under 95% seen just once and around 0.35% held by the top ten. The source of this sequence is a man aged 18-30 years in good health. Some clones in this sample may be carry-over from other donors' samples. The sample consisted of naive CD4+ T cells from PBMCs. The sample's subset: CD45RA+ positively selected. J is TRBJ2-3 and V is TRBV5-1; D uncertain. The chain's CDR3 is CASSQDGISTDTQYF. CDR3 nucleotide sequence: TGCGCCAGCAGCCAGGACGGAATAAGCACAGATACGCAGTATTTT.